This T cell receptor beta chain is from a study of cytomegalovirus exposure and HLA in healthy donors. Sampled while nominally healthy, donors likely had unrecorded immune exposures. Primers: 60 Vbeta forward and 13 Jbeta reverse. The data were produced by immunoSEQ multiplex PCR, yet TCRdb's version contains in-frame clones alone and is incomplete. The sample shows 200,000 to 250,000 clones, approximately 70% of them seen only once. On this clone: Its antigen is currently unknown. This CDR3 is also generated by other DNA sequences in the sample.

The germline V gene encodes CDR1 SGHDT and CDR2 YYEEEE. This CDR3 contains 15 residues. V lost 4 bases and J 5 bases, leaving 15 bases between the germline ends. Study-wide results and limits: The listing of 150 to 200 TCR beta chains classed them as cytomegalovirus-associated. Accounts indicate the classifier identified cytomegalovirus status with strong specificity and sensitivity. Researchers reported from a later analysis that most CMV-associated TCR beta chains appeared HLA-restricted.

This chain links TRBV5-6 with TRBJ2-2; D call uncertain. The sequenced sample consisted of PBMCs. The TCR comes from a man aged 35-49 years in good health and CMV-seropositive. The CDR3 sequence: CASSEAALRTGELFF. DNA of the CDR3: TGTGCCAGCAGCGAGGCAGCTCTGAGAACCGGGGAGCTGTTTTTT.